This paragraph reports one T cell receptor (delta chain). TCRdb re-called the RT-PCR reads with CATT. Of some 4,500 delta-chain clones in the sample, about 15% are singletons; the top ten hold roughly 5%. The germline V gene has CDR1 TSWWSYY and CDR2 QGS. CDR3 length equals 17 residues. The ends lost 1 base at V and 5 bases at J; junction bases unmatched: 10. This entry is derived from a study of gamma-delta T cells after stem cell transplantation. This chain uses TRDV1 with TRDJ1, with 10 bases identical to TRDD3. The sample was gamma-delta T cells. The receptor comes from a human donor. It is not recorded whose cells these are; they may come from a transplant donor. The CDR3 region has the DNA TGTGCTCTTGGGGAACCGGGTAATGGGGGATACCTAGATAAACTCATCTTT. Translation: CALGEPGNGGYLDKLIF.